What follows describes a single TCR beta chain. The target antigen is unknown. This record comes from a study of T cell responses to AZD1222 COVID-19 vaccine. Study findings and constraints: After two AZD1222 doses, spike-specific TCR breadth and depth rose versus day 0. CD4 TCRs linked to vaccination spanned spike, dominating at 160-218 and 743-854. Sampling that yielded the repertoires occurred only after the peak T cell response.

Unmatched junction bases numbered 6, after V lost 2 bases and J lost 5 bases. Per germline, CDR1 SGHVS and CDR2 FNYEAQ. The CDR3 length is 15 residues. Clones were sequenced by immunoSEQ multiplex PCR, and TCRdb holds only the in-frame ones, with some missing. The sample yields 90,000 to 150,000 clones, more than 80% seen once. The chain joins TRBV7-6 to TRBJ2-7; 10 nucleotides line up with TRBD1. The TCR originated in an adult in good health. Material: peripheral blood, obtained on day 0 of AZD1222 vaccination. CDR3 sequence (DNA): TGTGCCAGCAGCTTAATGACAGGGGGCTCAGACGAGCAGTACTTC. Its protein is CASSLMTGGSDEQYF.